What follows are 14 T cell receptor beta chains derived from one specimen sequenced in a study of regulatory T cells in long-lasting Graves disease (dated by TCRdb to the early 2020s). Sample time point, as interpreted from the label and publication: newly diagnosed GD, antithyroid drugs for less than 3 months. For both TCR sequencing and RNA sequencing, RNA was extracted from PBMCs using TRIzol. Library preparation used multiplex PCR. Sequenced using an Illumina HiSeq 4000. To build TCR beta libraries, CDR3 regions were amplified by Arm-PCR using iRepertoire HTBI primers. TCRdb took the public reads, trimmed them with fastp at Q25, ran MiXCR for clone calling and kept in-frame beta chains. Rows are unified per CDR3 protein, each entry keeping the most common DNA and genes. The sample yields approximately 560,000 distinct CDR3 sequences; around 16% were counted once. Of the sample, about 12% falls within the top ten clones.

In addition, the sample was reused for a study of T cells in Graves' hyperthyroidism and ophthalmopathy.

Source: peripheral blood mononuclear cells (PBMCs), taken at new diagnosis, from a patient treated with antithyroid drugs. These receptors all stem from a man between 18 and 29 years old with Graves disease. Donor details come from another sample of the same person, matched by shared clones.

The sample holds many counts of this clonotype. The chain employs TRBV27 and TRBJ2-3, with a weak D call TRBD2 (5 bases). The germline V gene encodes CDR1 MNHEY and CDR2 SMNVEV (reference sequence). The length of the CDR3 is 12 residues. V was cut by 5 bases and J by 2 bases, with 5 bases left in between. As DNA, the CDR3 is TGTGCCAGCAGTGGACTCACAGATACGCAGTATTTT. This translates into CASSGLTDTQYF.

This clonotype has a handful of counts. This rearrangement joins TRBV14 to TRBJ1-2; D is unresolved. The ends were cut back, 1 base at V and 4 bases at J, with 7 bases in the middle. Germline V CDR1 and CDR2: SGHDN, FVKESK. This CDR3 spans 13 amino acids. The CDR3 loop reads CASSQGRSYGYTF. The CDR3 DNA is TGTGCCAGCAGCCAAGGGCGGAGCTATGGCTACACCTTC.

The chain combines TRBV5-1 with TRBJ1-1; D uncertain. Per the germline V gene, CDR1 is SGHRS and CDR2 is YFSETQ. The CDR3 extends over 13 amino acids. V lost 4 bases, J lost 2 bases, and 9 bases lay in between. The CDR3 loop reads CASSQDANTEAFF. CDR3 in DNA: TGCGCCAGCAGCCAGGATGCAAACACTGAAGCTTTCTTT. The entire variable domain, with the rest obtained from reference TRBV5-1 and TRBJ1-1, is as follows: KAGVTQTPRYLIKTRGQQVTLSCSPISGHRSVSWYQQTPGQGLQFLFEYFSETQRNKGNFPGRFSGRQFSNSRSEMNVSTLELGDSALYLCASSQDANTEAFFGQGTRLTVV.

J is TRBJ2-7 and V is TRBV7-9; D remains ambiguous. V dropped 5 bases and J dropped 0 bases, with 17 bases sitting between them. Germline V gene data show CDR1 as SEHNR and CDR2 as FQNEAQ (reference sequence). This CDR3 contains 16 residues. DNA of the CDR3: TGTGCCAGCAGCCATTCCATAAGGGTCCCCTCCTACGAGCAGTACTTC. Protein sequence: CASSHSIRVPSYEQYF.

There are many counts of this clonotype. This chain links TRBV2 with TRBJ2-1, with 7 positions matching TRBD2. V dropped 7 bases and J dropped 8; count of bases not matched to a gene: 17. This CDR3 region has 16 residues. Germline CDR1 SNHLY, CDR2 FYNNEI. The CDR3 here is CASNIAGVLSLHEQFF. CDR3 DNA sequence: TGTGCCAGCAACATCGCGGGGGTCCTCTCCTTACATGAGCAGTTCTTC.

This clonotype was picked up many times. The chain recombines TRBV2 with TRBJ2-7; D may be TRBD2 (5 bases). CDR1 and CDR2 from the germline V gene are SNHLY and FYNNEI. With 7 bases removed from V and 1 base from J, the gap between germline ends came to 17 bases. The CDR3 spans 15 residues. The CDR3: CASTVPGDWSYEQYF. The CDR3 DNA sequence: TGTGCCAGCACTGTACCCGGGGATTGGTCCTACGAGCAGTACTTC.

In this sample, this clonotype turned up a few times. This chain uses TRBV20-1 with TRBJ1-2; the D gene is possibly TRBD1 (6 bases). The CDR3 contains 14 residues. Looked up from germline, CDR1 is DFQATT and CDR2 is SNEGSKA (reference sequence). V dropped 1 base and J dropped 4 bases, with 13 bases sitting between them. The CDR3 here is CSARVTGFSYGYTF. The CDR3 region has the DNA TGCAGTGCTAGAGTGACAGGCTTTAGCTATGGCTACACCTTC.

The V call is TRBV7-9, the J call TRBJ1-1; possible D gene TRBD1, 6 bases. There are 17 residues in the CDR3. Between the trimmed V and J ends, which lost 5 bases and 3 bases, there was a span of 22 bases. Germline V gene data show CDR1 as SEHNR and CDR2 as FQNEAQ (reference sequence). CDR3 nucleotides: TGTGCCAGCAGCCCGCGAATAGGGGGGAAGAAAGACACTGAAGCTTTCTTT. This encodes CASSPRIGGKKDTEAFF.

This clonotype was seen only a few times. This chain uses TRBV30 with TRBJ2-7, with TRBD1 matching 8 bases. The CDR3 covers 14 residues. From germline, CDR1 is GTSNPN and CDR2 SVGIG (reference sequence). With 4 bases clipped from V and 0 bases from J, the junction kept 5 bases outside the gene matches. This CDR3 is CAWNPTGGSYEQYF. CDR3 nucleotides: TGTGCCTGGAATCCCACAGGGGGCTCCTACGAGCAGTACTTC.

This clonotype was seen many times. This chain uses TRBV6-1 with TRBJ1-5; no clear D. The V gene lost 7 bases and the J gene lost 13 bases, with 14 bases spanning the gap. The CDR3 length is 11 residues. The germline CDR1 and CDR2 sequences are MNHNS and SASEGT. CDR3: CASTDDRPQHF. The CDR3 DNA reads TGTGCCAGCACCGATGATCGGCCTCAGCATTTT.

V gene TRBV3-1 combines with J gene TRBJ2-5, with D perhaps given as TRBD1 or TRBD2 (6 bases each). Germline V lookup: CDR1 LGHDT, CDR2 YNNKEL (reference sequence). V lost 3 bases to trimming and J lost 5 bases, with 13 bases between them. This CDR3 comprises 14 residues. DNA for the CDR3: TGTGCCAGCAGCCAGGAAGGGGGGCCGGAGACCCAGTACTTC. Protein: CASSQEGGPETQYF.

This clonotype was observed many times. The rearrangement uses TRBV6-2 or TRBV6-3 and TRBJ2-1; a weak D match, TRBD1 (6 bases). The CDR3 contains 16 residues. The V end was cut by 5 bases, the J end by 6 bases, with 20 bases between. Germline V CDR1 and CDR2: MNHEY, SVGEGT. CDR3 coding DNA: TGTGCCAGCAGTCTACCCGCAGGGGCAAAGGGCAATGAGCAGTTCTTC. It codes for CASSLPAGAKGNEQFF.

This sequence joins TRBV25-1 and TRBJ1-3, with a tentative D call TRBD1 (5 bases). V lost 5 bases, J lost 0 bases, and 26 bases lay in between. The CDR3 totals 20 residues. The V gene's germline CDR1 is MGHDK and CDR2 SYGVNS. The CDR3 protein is CASSSRPGAFEGGSGNTIYF. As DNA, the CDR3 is TGTGCCAGCAGTTCCCGACCCGGGGCTTTCGAGGGAGGCTCTGGAAACACCATATATTTT.

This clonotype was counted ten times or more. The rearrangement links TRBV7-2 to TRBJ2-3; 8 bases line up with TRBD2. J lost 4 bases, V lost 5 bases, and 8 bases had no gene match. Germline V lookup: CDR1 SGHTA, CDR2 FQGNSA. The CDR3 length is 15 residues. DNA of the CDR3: TGTGCCAGCAGCAGAGCGGGGGCAGCCCCAGATACGCAGTATTTT. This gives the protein CASSRAGAAPDTQYF.